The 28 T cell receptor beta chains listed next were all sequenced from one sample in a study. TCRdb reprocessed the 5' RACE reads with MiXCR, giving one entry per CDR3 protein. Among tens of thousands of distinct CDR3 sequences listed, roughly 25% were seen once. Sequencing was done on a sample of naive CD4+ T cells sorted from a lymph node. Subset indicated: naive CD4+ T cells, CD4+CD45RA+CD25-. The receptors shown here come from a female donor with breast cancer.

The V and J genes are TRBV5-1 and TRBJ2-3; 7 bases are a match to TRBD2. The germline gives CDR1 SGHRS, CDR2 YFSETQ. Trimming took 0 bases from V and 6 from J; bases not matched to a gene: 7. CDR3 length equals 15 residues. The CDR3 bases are TGCGCCAGCAGCTTGGCGGGAGGCTCTTCCGATACGCAGTATTTT. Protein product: CASSLAGGSSDTQYF.

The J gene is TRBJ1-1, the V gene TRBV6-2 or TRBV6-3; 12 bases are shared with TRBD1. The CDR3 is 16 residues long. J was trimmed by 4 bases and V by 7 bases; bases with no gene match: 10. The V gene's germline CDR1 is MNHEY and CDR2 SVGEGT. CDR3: CASNWGTGGGGTEAFF. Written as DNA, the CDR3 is TGTGCCAGCAACTGGGGGACAGGGGGCGGCGGCACTGAAGCTTTCTTT.

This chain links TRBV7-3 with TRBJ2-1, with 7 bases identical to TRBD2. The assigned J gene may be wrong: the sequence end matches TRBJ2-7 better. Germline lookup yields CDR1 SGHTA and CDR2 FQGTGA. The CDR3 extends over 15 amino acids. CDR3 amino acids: CASSLGLGSYNEQYF. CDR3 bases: TGTGCCAGCAGCCTAGGACTAGGCTCCTACAATGAGCAGTACTTC.

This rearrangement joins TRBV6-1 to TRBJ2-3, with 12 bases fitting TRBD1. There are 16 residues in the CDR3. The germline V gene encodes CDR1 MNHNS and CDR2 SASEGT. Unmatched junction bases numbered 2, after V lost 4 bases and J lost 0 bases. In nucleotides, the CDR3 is TGTGCCAGCAGTGGGGGACAGGGGGCTAGCACAGATACGCAGTATTTT. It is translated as CASSGGQGASTDTQYF.

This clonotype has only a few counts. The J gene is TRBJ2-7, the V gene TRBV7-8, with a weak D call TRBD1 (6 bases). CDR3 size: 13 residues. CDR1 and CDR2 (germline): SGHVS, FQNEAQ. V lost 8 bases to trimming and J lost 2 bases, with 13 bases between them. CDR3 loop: CASSRGTPYEQYF. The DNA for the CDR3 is TGTGCCAGCTCAAGGGGGACCCCCTACGAGCAGTACTTC.

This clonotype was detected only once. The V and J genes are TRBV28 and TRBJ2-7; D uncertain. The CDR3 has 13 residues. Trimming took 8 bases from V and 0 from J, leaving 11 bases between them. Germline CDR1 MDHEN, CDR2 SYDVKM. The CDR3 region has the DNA TGTGCCAGCGAACGGGCCTCCTCCTACGAGCAGTACTTC. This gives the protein CASERASSYEQYF.

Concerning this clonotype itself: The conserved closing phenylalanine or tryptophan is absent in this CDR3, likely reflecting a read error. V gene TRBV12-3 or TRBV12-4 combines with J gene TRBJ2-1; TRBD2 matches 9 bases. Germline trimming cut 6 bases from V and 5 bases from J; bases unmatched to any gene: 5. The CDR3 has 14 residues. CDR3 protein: CASRIAGDNNEQFI. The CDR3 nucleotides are TGTGCCAGCAGGATAGCGGGAGACAACAATGAGCAGTTCATC.

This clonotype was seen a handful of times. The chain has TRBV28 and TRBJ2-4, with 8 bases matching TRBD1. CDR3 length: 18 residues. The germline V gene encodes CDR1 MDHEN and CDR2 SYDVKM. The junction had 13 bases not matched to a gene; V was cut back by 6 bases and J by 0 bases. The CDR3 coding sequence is TGTGCCAGCAGGGAGGGACAGGAGCTCCAACTAGCCAAAAACATTCAGTACTTC. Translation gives CASREGQELQLAKNIQYF.

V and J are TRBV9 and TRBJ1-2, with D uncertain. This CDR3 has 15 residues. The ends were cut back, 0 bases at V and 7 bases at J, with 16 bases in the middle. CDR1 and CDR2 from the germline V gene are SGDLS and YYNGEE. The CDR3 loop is CASSVVPPLPLGYTF. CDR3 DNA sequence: TGTGCCAGCAGCGTAGTACCACCGTTACCCCTTGGCTACACCTTC.

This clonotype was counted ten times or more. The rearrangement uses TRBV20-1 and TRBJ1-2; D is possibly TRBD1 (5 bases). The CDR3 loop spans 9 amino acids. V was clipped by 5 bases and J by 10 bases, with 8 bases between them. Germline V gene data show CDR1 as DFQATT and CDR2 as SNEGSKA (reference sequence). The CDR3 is CSAGGVYTF. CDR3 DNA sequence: TGCAGTGCTGGGGGAGTCTACACCTTC.

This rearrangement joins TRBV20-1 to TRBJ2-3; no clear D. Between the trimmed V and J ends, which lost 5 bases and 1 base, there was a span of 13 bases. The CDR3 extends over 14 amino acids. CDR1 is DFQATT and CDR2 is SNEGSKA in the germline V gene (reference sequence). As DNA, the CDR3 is TGCAGTGCTTGGGCCGGCGCCGGCACAGATACGCAGTATTTT. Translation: CSAWAGAGTDTQYF.

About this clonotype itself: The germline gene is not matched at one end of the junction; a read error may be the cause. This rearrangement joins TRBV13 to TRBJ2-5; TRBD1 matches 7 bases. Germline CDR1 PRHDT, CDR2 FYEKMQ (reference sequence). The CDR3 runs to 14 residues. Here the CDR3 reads CASRLAQGEETQYF. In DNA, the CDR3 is TGTGCCAGCCGCTTAGCCCAGGGGGAAGAGACCCAGTACTTC.

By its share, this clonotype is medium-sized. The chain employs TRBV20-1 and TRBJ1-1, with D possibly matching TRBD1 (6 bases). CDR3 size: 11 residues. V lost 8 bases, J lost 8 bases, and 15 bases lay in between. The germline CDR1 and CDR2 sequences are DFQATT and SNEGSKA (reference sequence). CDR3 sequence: CSPLGGVEAFF. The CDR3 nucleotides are TGCAGTCCTTTAGGGGGAGTGGAAGCTTTCTTT.

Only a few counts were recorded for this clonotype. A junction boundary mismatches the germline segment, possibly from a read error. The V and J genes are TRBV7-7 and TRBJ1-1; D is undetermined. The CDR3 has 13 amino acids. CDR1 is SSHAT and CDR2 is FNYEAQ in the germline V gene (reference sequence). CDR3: CASSFSVETEAFF. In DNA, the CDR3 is TGTGCTAGCAGCTTCTCCGTCGAGACTGAAGCTTTCTTT.

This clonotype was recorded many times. The CDR3 is CSVSTRGDTGELFF. The CDR3 DNA reads as TGCAGCGTTTCGACTAGGGGAGACACCGGGGAGCTGTTTTTT. The rearrangement links TRBV29-1 to TRBJ2-2; a weak D match, TRBD2 (6 bases). CDR3 length equals 14 residues. V lost 5 bases and J lost 3, with 13 bases in between. From germline, CDR1 is SQVTM and CDR2 ANQGSEA.

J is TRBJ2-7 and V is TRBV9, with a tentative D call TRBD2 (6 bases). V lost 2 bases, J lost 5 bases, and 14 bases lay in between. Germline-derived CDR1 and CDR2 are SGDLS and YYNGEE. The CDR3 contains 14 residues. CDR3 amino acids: CASSVGGVGDEQYF. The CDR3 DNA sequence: TGTGCCAGCAGCGTCGGAGGGGTGGGGGACGAGCAGTACTTC.

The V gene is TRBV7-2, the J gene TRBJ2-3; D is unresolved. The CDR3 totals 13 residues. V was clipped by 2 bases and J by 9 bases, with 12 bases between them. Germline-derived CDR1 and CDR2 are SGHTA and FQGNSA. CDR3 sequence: CASSLLQKETQYF. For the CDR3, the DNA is TGTGCCAGCAGCTTACTCCAGAAAGAGACGCAGTATTTT.

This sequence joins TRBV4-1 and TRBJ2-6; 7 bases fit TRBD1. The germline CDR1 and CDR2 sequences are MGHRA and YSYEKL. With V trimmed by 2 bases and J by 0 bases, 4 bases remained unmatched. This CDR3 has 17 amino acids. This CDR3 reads CASSQSGTASGANVLTF. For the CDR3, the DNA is TGCGCCAGCAGCCAAAGTGGGACAGCCTCTGGGGCCAACGTCCTGACTTTC.

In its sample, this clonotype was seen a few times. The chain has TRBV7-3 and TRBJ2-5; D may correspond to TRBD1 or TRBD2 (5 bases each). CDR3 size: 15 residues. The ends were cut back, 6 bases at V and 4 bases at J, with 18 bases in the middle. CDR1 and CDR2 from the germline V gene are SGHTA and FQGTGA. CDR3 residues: CASSLTGTPSETQYF. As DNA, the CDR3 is TGTGCCAGCAGTTTGACCGGGACCCCGTCAGAGACCCAGTACTTC.

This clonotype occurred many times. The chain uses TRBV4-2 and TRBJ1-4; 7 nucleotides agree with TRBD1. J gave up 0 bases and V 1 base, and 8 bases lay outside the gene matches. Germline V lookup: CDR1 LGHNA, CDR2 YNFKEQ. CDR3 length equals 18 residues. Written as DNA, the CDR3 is TGTGCCAGCAGCCAAGGACAGGGAAACCGTGCAACTAATGAAAAACTGTTTTTT. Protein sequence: CASSQGQGNRATNEKLFF.

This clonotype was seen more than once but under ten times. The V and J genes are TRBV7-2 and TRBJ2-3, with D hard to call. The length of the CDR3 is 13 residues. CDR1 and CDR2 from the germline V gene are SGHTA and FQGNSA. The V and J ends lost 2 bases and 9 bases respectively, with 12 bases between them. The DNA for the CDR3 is TGTGCCAGCAGCTTAATTCGGTTGGGGACGCAGTATTTT. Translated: CASSLIRLGTQYF.

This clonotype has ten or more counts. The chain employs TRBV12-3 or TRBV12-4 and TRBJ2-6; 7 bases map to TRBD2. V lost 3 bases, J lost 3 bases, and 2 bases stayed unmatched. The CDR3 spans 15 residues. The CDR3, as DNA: TGTGCCAGCAGTTTCGGGGGGATTGGGGCCAACGTCCTGACTTTC. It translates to CASSFGGIGANVLTF.

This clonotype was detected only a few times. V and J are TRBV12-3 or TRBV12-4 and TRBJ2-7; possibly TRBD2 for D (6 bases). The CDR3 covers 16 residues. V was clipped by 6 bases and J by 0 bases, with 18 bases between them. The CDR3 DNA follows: TGTGCCAGCAGCACCGTATATCCGACTAGCTCCTACGAGCAGTACTTC. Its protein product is CASSTVYPTSSYEQYF.

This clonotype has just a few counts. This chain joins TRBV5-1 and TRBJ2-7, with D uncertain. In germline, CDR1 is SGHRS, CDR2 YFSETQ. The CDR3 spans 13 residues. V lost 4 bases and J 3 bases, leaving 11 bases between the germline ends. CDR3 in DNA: TGCGCCAGCAGCGACGGACCTAGCTACGAGCAGTACTTC. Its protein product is CASSDGPSYEQYF.

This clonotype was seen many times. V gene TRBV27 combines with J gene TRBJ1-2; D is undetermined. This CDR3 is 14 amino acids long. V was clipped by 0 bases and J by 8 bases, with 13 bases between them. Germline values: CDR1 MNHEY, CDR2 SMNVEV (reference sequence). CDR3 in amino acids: CASSLSWTGAGYTF. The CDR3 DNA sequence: TGTGCCAGCAGTTTATCATGGACCGGAGCGGGCTACACCTTC.

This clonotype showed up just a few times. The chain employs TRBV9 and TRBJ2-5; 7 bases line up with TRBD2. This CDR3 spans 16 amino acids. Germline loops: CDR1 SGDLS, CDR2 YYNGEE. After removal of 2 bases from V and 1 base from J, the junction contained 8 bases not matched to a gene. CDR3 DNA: TGTGCCAGCAGCGTTGCGGGAGTCTTAGCCCAAGAGACCCAGTACTTC. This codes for CASSVAGVLAQETQYF.

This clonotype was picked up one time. The CDR3 spells CASSLYGGNYGYTF. CDR3 nucleotides: TGCGCCAGCAGCTTGTACGGGGGTAACTATGGCTACACCTTC. The chain combines TRBV5-1 with TRBJ1-2; TRBD1 is a possible D gene (5 bases). V was clipped by 1 base and J by 1 base, with 8 bases between them. CDR1 SGHRS and CDR2 YFSETQ come from the germline V gene. This CDR3 has 14 amino acids.

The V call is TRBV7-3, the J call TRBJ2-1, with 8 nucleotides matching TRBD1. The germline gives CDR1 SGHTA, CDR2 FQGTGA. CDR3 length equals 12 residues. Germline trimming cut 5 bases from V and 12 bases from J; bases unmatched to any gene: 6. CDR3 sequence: CASSAQGGGQFF. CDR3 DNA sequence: TGTGCCAGCAGCGCACAGGGGGGTGGGCAGTTCTTC. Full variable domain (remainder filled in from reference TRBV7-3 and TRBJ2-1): GAGVSQTPSNKVTEKGKYVELRCDPISGHTALYWYRQSLGQGPEFLIYFQGTGAADDSGLPNDRFFAVRPEGSVSTLKIQRTERGDSAVYLCASSAQGGGQFFGPGTRLTVL.